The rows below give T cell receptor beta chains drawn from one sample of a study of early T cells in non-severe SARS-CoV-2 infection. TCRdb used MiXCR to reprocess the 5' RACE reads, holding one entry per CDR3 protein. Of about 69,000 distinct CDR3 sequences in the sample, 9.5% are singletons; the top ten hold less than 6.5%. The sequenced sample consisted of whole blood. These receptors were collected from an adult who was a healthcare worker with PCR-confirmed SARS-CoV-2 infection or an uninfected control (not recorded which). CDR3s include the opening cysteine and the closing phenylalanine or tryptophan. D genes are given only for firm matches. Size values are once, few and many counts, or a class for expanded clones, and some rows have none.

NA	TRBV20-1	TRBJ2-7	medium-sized	CSARTLGDGAYEQYF	TGCAGTGCTAGGACCCTCGGAGACGGAGCCTACGAGCAGTACTTC
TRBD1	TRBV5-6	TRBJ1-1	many	CASSPEGARGATEAFF	TGTGCCAGCAGCCCCGAGGGGGCCCGCGGGGCCACTGAAGCTTTCTTT
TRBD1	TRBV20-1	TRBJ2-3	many	CSASRQGRVAADTQYF	TGCAGTGCTAGCCGACAGGGAAGGGTTGCGGCAGATACGCAGTATTTT
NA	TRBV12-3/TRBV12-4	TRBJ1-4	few	CASSLVPGNEKLFF	TGTGCCAGCAGTTTAGTCCCCGGTAATGAAAAACTGTTTTTT
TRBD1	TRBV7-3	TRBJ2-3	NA	CASSFSGGRDTQYF	TGTGCCAGCAGCTTCTCAGGGGGAAGGGATACGCAGTATTTT
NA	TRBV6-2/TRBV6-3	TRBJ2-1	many	CASSTNWGRNEQFF	TGTGCCAGCAGTACAAACTGGGGGAGAAATGAGCAGTTCTTC
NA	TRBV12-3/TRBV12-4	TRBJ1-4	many	CASNMGGINEKLFF	TGTGCCAGCAACATGGGAGGAATTAATGAAAAACTGTTTTTT
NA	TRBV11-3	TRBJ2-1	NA	CASSLFRDNEQFF	TGTGCCAGCAGCTTATTCAGGGATAATGAGCAGTTCTTC
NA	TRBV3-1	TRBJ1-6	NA	CASSQDRTASPLHF	TGTGCCAGCAGCCAAGATCGGACAGCATCACCCCTCCACTTT
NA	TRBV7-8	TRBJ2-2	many	CASTGTADTGELFF	TGTGCCAGCACTGGCACCGCGGACACCGGGGAGCTGTTTTTT
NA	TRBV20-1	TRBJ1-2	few	CSARFGNYGYTF	TGCAGTGCTAGATTTGGAAACTATGGCTACACCTTC